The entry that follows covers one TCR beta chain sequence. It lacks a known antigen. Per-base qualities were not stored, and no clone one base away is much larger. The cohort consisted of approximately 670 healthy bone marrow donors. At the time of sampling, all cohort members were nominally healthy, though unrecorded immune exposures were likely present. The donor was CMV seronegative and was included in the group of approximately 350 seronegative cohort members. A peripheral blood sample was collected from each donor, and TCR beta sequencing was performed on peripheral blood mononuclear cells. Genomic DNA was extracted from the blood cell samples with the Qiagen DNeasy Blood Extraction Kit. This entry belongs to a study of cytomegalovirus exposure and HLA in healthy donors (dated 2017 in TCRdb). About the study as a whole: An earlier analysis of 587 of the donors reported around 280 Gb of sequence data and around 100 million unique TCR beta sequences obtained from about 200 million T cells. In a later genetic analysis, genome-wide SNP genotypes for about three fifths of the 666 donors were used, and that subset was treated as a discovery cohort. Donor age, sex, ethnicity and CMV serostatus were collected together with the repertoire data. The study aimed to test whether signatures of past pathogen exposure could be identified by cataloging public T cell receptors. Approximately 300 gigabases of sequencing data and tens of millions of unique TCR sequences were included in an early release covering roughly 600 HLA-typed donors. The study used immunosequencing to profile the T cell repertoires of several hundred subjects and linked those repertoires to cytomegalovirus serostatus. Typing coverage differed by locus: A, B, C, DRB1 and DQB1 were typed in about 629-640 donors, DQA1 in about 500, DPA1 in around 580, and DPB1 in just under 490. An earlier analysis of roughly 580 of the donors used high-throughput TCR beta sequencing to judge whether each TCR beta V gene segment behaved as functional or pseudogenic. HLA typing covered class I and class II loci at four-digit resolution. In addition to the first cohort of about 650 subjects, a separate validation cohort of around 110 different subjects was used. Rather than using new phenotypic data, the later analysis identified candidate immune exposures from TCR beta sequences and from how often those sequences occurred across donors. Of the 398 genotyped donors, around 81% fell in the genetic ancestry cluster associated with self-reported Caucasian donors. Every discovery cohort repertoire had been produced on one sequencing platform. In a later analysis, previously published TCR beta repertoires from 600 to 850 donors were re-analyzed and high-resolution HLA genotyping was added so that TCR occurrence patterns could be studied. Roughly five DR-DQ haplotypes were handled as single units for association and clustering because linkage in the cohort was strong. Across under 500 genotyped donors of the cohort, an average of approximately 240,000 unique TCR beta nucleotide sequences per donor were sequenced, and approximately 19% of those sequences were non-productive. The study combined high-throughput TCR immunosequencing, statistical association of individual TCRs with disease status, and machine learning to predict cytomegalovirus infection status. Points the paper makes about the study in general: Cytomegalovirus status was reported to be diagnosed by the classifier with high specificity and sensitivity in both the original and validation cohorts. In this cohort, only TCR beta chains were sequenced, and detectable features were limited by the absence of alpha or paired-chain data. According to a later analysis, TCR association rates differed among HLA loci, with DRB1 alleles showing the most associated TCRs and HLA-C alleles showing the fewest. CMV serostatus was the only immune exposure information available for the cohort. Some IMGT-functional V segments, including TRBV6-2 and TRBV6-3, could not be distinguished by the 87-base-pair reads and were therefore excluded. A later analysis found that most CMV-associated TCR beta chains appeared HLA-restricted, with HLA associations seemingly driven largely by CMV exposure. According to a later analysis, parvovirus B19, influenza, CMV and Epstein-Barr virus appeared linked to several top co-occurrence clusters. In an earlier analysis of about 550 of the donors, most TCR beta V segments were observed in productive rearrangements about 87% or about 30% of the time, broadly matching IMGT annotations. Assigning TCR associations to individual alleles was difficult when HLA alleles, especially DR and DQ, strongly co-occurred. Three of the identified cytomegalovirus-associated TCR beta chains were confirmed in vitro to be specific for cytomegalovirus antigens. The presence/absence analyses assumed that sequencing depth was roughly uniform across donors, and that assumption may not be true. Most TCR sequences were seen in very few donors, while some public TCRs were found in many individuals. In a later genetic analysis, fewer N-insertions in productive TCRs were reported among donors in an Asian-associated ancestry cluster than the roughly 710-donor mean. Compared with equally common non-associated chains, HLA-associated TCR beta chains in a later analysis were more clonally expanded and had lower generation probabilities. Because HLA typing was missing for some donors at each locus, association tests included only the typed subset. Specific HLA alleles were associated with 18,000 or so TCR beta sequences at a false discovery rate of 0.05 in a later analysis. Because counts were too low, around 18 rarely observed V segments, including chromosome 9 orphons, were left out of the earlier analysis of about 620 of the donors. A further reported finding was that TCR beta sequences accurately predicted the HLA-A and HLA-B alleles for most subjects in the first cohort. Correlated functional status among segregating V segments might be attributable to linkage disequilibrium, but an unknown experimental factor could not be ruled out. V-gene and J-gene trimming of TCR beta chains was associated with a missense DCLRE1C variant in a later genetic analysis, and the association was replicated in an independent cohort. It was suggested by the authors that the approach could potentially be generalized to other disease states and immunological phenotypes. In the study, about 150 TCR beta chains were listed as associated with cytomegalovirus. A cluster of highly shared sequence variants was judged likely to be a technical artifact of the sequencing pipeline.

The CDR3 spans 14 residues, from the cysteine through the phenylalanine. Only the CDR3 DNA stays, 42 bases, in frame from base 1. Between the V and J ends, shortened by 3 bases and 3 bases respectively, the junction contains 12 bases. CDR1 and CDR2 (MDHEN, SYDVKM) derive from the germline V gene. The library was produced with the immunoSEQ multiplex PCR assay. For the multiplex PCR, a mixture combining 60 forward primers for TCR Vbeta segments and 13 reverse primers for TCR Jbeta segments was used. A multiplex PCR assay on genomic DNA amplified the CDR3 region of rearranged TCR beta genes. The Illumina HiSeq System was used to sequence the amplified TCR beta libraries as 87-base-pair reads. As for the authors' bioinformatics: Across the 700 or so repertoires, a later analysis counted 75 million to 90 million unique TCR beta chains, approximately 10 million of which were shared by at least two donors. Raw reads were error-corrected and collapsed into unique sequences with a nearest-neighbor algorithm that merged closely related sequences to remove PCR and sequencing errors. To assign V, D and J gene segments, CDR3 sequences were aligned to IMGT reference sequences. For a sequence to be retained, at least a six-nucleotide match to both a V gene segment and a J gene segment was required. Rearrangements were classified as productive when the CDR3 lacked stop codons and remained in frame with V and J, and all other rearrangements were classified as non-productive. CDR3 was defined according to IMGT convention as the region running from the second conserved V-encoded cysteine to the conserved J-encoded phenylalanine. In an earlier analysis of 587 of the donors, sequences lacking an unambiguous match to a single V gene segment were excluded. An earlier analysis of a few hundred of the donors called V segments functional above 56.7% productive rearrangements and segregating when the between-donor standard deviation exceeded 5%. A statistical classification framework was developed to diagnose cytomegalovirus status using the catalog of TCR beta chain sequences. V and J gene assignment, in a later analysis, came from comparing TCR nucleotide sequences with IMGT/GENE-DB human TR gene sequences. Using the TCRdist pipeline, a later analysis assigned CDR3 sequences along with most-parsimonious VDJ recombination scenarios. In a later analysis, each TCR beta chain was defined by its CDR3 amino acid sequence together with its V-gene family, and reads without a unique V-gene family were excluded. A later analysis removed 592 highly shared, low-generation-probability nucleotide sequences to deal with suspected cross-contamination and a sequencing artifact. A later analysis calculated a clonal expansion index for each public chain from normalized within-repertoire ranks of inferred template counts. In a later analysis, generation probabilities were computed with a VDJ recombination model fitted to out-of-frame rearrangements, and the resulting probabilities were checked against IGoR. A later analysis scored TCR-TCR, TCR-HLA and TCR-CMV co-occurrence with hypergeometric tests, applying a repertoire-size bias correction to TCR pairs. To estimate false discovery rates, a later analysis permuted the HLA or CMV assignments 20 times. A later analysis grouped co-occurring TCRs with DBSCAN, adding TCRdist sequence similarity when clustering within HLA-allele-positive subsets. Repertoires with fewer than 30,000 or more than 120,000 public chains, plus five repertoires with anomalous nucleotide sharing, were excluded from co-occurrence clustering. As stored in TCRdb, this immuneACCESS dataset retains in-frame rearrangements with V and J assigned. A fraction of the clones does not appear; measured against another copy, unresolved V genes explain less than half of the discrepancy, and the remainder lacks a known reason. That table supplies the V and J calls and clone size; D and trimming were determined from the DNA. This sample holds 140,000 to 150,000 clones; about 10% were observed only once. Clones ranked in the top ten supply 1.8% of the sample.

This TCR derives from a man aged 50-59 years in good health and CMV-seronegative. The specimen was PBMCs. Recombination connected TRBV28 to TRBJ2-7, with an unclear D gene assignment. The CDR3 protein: CASSFTRLHYEQYF. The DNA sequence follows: TGTGCCAGCAGTTTCACCAGACTGCACTACGAGCAGTACTTC.